This paragraph reports one TCR beta chain. This sample is drawn from a study of T cell responses to AZD1222 COVID-19 vaccine. Some clones are missing from TCRdb's copy, which holds only in-frame ones; the method was immunoSEQ multiplex PCR. Here the sample spans 150,000 to 160,000 clones, less than 95% being singletons. This CDR3 is built from 16 residues. Germline CDR1 and CDR2: MRHNA and SNTAGT. V gave up 3 bases and J gave up 0 bases, with 13 bases separating them. The sequences come from peripheral blood, collected on day 0 of AZD1222 vaccination. V and J are TRBV6-4 and TRBJ2-3, with a weak D call TRBD2 (5 bases). The TCR comes from an adult in good health. The CDR3 DNA is TGTGCCAGCAGTGAGGCCGGGGATTCTAGCACAGATACGCAGTATTTT. It codes for CASSEAGDSSTDTQYF.